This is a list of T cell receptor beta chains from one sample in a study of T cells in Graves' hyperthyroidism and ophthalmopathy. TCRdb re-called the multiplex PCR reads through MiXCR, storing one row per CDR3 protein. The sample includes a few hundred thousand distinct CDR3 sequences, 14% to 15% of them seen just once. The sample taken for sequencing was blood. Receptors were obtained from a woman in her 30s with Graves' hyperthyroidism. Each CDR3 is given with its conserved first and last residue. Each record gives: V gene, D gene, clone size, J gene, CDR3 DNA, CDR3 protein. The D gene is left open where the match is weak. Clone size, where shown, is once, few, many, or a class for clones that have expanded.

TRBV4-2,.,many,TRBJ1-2,TGTGCCAGCAGCCAAGTGCAGGGAGCTAACTATGGCTACACCTTC,CASSQVQGANYGYTF
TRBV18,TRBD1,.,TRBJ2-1,TGTGCCAGCTCACGGACAGGGGTGATCAATGAGCAGTTCTTC,CASSRTGVINEQFF
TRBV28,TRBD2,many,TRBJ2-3,TGTGCCAGCAGTTTAGGGACTAGCAGGTGGTCGGATACGCAGTATTTT,CASSLGTSRWSDTQYF
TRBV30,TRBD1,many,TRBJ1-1,TGTGCCTGGGTATACAGGGGGAACACTGAAGCTTTCTTT,CAWVYRGNTEAFF
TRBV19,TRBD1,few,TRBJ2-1,TGTGCCAGTAGCCATAAACAGGGGCCCCTTACAATATCGGGTGAGCAGTTCTTC,CASSHKQGPLTISGEQFF
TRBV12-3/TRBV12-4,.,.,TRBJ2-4,TGTGCCAGCAGTTTATCGGCGGGGGCGGACATTCAGTACTTC,CASSLSAGADIQYF
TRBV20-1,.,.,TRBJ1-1,TGCAGTGCTAGAGGGGACCCTCCTGAAGCTTTCTTT,CSARGDPPEAFF
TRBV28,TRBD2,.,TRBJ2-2,TGTGCCAGCAGTTTATCTCCGGGACTAGCGGGAGGGATTAACACCGGGGAGCTGTTTTTT,CASSLSPGLAGGINTGELFF
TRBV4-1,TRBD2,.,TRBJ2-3,TGCGCCAGCAGTTACGAGGGACTAGCGGGGGATACGCAGTATTTT,CASSYEGLAGDTQYF
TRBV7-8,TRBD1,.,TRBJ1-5,TGTGCCAGCAGCTTTGAGGGACAGGGTTATCAGCCCCAGCATTTT,CASSFEGQGYQPQHF
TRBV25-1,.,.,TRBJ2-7,TGTGCCAGCAGCGAAGGCCTACACGAGCAGTACTTC,CASSEGLHEQYF
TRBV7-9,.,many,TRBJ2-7,TGTGCCAGCTCTCGGGCCTTCGGGCAGCGGAGCTACGAGCAGTACTTC,CASSRAFGQRSYEQYF
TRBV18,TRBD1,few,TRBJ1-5,TGTGCCAGCTCACCGCCCCGGACAGGGCCCCATCAGCCCCAGCATTTT,CASSPPRTGPHQPQHF
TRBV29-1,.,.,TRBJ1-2,TGCAGCGTCGGAACACCGGGGGCGGAGAACTATGGCTACACCTTC,CSVGTPGAENYGYTF
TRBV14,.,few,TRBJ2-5,TGTGCCAGCAGCCATATGACAGGTAGCCAAGGGACCCAGTACTTC,CASSHMTGSQGTQYF